Below are 11 T cell receptor beta chains sequenced from a single sample in a study of radiotherapy plus CTLA-4 blockade in lung cancer. Some clones are missing from TCRdb's copy, which holds only in-frame ones; the method was immunoSEQ multiplex PCR. The top ten hold approximately 5.2% of the sample, which has about 120,000 clones, approximately 84% seen once. Sequencing used peripheral blood, obtained from a patient treated with radiotherapy plus ipilimumab. All receptors derive from a human donor with non-small cell lung cancer who had a partial response to radiotherapy plus ipilimumab.

J is TRBJ1-4 and V is TRBV6-1; TRBD1 aligns across 9 bases. CDR1 is MNHNS, CDR2 SASEGT, per germline. Germline trimming cut 6 bases from V and 7 bases from J; bases unmatched to any gene: 6. There are 14 residues in the CDR3. CDR3 protein: CASRAGTGTEKLFF. The CDR3 DNA reads TGTGCCAGCAGGGCCGGGACAGGGACTGAAAAACTGTTTTTT.

This chain connects TRBV7-6 to TRBJ2-7; 9 bases agree with TRBD1. V lost 3 bases and J lost 2; bases outside the gene matches: 11. The CDR3 consists of 17 residues. Germline V lookup: CDR1 SGHVS, CDR2 FNYEAQ. In nucleotides, the CDR3 is TGTGCCAGCAGCTTCACGCTGAGTAGGGACAGGGCCTACGAGCAGTACTTC. Protein sequence: CASSFTLSRDRAYEQYF.

A few counts support this clone. At one end the junction does not follow the germline gene, possibly because of a read error. The J gene is TRBJ2-5, the V gene TRBV5-1; 9 bases match TRBD2. The CDR3 sequence is 11 residues long. The germline gives CDR1 SGHRS, CDR2 YFSETQ. The CDR3 bases are TGCGCCAGCAGCCAAGGACTAGCGTGGGACTTC. As protein: CASSQGLAWDF.

The CDR3 is CASSPEPYEQYF. Here the CDR3 DNA reads TGTGCCAGCAGCCCGGAGCCCTACGAGCAGTACTTC. This chain links TRBV7-9 with TRBJ2-7; the D is unclear. With 5 bases removed from V and 2 bases from J, the gap between germline ends came to 7 bases. CDR1 SEHNR and CDR2 FQNEAQ come from the germline V gene (reference sequence). This CDR3 has 12 amino acids. Using reference TRBV7-9 and TRBJ2-7 for the parts outside the CDR3, the full variable domain is DTGVSQNPRHKITKRGQNVTFRCDPISEHNRLYWYRQTLGQGPEFLTYFQNEAQLEKSRLLSDRFSAERPKGSFSTLEIQRTEQGDSAMYLCASSPEPYEQYFGPGTRLTVT.

The chain couples TRBV28 to TRBJ2-3; 10 nucleotides agree with TRBD2. The CDR3 runs 16 residues. Germline lookup yields CDR1 MDHEN and CDR2 SYDVKM. J gave up 0 bases and V 6 bases, and 6 bases lay outside the gene matches. CDR3 sequence reads: CASSYRTSGSTDTQYF. The CDR3 nucleotides read TGTGCCAGCAGCTACCGGACTAGCGGCAGCACAGATACGCAGTATTTT. The entire variable domain, with the rest obtained from reference TRBV28 and TRBJ2-3, is as follows: DVKVTQSSRYLVKRTGEKVFLECVQDMDHENMFWYRQDPGLGLRLIYFSYDVKMKEKGDIPEGYSVSREKKERFSLILESASTNQTSMYLCASSYRTSGSTDTQYFGPGTRLTVL.

This clone was seen only a few times. In DNA form, the CDR3 reads TGTGCCAGCAGTTTAGAACCAAGACAGGTCTTCACCGGGGAGCTGTTTTTT. Translating it yields CASSLEPRQVFTGELFF. The V call is TRBV28, the J call TRBJ2-2; maybe TRBD1 (6 bases). V shed 2 bases and J shed 4 bases, with 17 bases lying between them. CDR1 is MDHEN and CDR2 is SYDVKM in the germline V gene. CDR3 length: 17 amino acids.

This CDR3 is CASSLQDWNTEAFF. The CDR3 DNA follows: TGTGCCAGCTCACTACAGGATTGGAACACTGAAGCTTTCTTT. The chain recombines TRBV18 with TRBJ1-1, with a possible D match to TRBD1 (5 bases). V was trimmed by 4 bases and J by 1 base, leaving 10 bases between them. Germline V lookup: CDR1 KGHSH, CDR2 LQKENI. The CDR3 runs 14 residues.

This chain uses TRBV2 with TRBJ2-1; TRBD2 is a possible D gene (7 bases). Germline CDR1 and CDR2: SNHLY and FYNNEI. The length of the CDR3 is 14 residues. The V end was cut by 9 bases, the J end by 6 bases, with 18 bases between. The CDR3 sequence is CASKEGGDVNEQFF. CDR3 sequence (DNA): TGTGCCAGTAAGGAGGGGGGGGATGTCAATGAGCAGTTCTTC.

The V call is TRBV28, the J call TRBJ1-1; D might be TRBD1 (6 bases). V lost 2 bases, J lost 0 bases, and 10 bases lay in between. There are 15 residues in the CDR3. The germline V gene has CDR1 MDHEN and CDR2 SYDVKM. CDR3 DNA: TGTGCCAGCAGTTTAGCCGACAGGCTGAACACTGAAGCTTTCTTT. Amino acids: CASSLADRLNTEAFF.

The chain couples TRBV28 to TRBJ2-1; no reliable D call. CDR1 is MDHEN and CDR2 is SYDVKM in the germline V gene. The V gene lost 6 bases and the J gene lost 0 bases, with 15 bases spanning the gap. This CDR3 has 16 amino acids. The CDR3 is CASSLSFPSSYNEQFF. In DNA, the CDR3 is TGTGCCAGCAGCCTTTCTTTCCCTAGCTCCTACAATGAGCAGTTCTTC.

This chain links TRBV4-1 with TRBJ2-7; TRBD2 might be the D (6 bases). CDR3 length: 14 amino acids. With 1 base removed from V and 4 bases from J, the gap between germline ends came to 11 bases. Germline values: CDR1 MGHRA, CDR2 YSYEKL. CDR3: CASSQVQEGYEQYF. The CDR3 bases are TGCGCCAGCAGCCAAGTACAGGAGGGATACGAGCAGTACTTC.